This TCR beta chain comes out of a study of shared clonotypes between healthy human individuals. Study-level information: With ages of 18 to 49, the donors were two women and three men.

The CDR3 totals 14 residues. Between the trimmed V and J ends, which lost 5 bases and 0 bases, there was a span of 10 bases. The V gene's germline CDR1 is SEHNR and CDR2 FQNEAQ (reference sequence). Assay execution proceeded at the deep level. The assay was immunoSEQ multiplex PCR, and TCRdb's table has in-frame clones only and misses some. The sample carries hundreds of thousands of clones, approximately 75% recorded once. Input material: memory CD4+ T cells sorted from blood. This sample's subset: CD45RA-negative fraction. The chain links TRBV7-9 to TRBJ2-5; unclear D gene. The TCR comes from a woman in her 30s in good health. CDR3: CASSPGRDQETQYF. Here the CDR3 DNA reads TGTGCCAGCAGCCCAGGCCGAGACCAAGAGACCCAGTACTTC.